The 9 T cell receptor beta chains below come from one sample, sequenced in a study of tumor-infiltrating lymphocytes in glioblastoma multiforme. Multiple V-beta primers and a C-beta primer amplified TCRB from RNA. Each CDR3 protein is one row after TCRdb ran MiXCR on the multiplex PCR reads. The sample has tens of thousands of distinct CDR3 sequences; approximately 66% are singletons. The sequenced sample was brain tumor tissue. The receptors come from a male donor with glioblastoma.

Regarding this clonotype: The junction does not match germline at one end; this may be a read error. The chain uses TRBV4-1 and TRBJ2-3; the D gene is possibly TRBD2 (8 bases). This CDR3 spans 16 amino acids. Germline V lookup: CDR1 MGHRA, CDR2 YSYEKL. Here the CDR3 reads CASSQDATGGTDAQYF. The CDR3 bases are TGCGCCAGCAGTCAAGATGCCACGGGAGGGACAGATGCGCAGTATTTT.

This clonotype has more than one count but fewer than ten. One end of the junction is discordant with germline, which a read error may explain. The chain recombines TRBV5-1 with TRBJ2-1, with 8 bases lining up with TRBD2. Germline V lookup: CDR1 SGHRS, CDR2 YFSETQ. The CDR3 consists of 15 residues. The CDR3: CASSLVERESNGQFF. In DNA, the CDR3 is TGCGCCAGCAGCTTGGTCGAGCGGGAGTCCAATGGGCAGTTCTTC.

V and J are TRBV5-1 and TRBJ2-7, with TRBD1 matching over 8 bases. From germline, CDR1 is SGHRS and CDR2 YFSETQ. The trim removed 1 base at V and 5 bases at J, leaving 11 bases unmatched. CDR3 length: 16 amino acids. The CDR3 loop reads CASSLKGQASSHEQYF. The CDR3 DNA follows: TGCGCCAGCAGCTTGAAGGGACAGGCTTCTTCCCACGAGCAGTACTTC.

The CDR3 is CASSSGGGAHTQYF. CDR3 nucleotides: TGTGCCAGCAGCTCGGGGGGCGGCGCACATACGCAGTATTTT. This sequence joins TRBV7-3 and TRBJ2-3; D is perhaps TRBD2 (7 bases). Germline assignment: CDR1 SGHTA and CDR2 FQGTGA. The CDR3 consists of 14 residues. Trimming removed 4 bases from V and 7 bases from J, with 15 bases in between.

Note on this clonotype: Relative to the germline gene, one junction end is altered; a read error may explain this. The V and J genes are TRBV5-6 and TRBJ2-7; a possible D gene is TRBD2 (5 bases). The length of the CDR3 is 15 residues. Germline V CDR1 and CDR2: SGHDT, YYEEEE. CDR3: CASSLGVTRASEQYF. In nucleotides, the CDR3 is TGTGCCAGCAGCTTGGGAGTCACTAGGGCCTCCGAGCAATACTTC.

This clonotype was counted ten times or more. The V and J genes are TRBV21-1 and TRBJ2-5; TRBD1 is taken as the D call from the table, unchecked against the DNA. TRBV21-1 is tagged as a pseudogene. This CDR3 has 14 residues. Written as DNA, the CDR3 is TGTGCCAAAGGGACAGGGGGCGGCCAAGAGACCCAGTACTTC. Its protein product is CAKGTGGGQETQYF.

This clonotype was detected ten times or more. This sequence joins TRBV29-1 and TRBJ2-3; D may be TRBD2 (6 bases). The length of the CDR3 is 15 residues. Germline-derived CDR1 and CDR2 are SQVTM and ANQGSEA. V was cut by 6 bases and J by 2 bases, with 18 bases left in between. The CDR3 DNA follows: TGCAGCGTGACTACGGGGGTTGCCTACACAGATACGCAGTATTTT. Protein sequence: CSVTTGVAYTDTQYF.

Worth noting for this clonotype: The CDR3 does not close with the conserved phenylalanine or tryptophan, likely indicating a read error. The chain joins TRBV5-6 to TRBJ2-3, with no clear D. The CDR3 has 13 amino acids. Germline assignment: CDR1 SGHDT and CDR2 YYEEEE. Trimming shortened V by 0 bases and J by 9 bases, and 11 bases separated the two germline ends. The CDR3 sequence: CASSLVAADTQYS. DNA for the CDR3: TGTGCCAGCAGCTTGGTCGCGGCGGACACGCAGTATTCT.

The V and J genes are TRBV4-2 and TRBJ1-2; D is unresolved. Germline V gene data show CDR1 as LGHNA and CDR2 as YNFKEQ. This CDR3 has 13 residues. Trimming shortened V by 3 bases and J by 8 bases, and 13 bases separated the two germline ends. The DNA for the CDR3 is TGTGCCAGCAGCCATGGACCCGAGGGAGGCTACACCTTC. This sequence encodes CASSHGPEGGYTF.